The 26 T cell receptor beta chains below all came from one sample that was sequenced in a study of cytomegalovirus exposure and HLA in healthy donors. The study ran its PCR with 60 Vbeta and 13 Jbeta primers. Sequencing used immunoSEQ multiplex PCR; TCRdb keeps in-frame clones, though not all of them. The table shows 120,000 or so clones, with roughly 75% occurring only once. The sequenced sample consisted of PBMCs. The source of these receptors is a woman aged 45-59 years in good health and CMV-seronegative.

The CDR3 DNA sequence: TGTGCCAGCAGCCGACAGGGTGATGGCTACACCTTC. It translates to CASSRQGDGYTF. J is TRBJ1-2 and V is TRBV7-9, with 7 bases matching TRBD1. CDR1 is SEHNR, CDR2 FQNEAQ, per germline (reference sequence). The ends lost 5 bases at V and 6 bases at J; junction bases unmatched: 3. This CDR3 region has 12 residues.

V usage is TRBV5-1 and J usage is TRBJ2-2; 9 bases fit TRBD1. The CDR3 runs to 16 residues. V shed 6 bases, J shed 5 bases, and the junction held 11 bases outside the gene matches. Germline V lookup: CDR1 SGHRS, CDR2 YFSETQ. CDR3 sequence reads: CASTTGGRFGTGELFF. The CDR3 bases are TGCGCCAGCACTACAGGGGGCAGGTTCGGGACCGGGGAGCTGTTTTTT.

The V call is TRBV18, the J call TRBJ2-7, with 7 bases fitting TRBD1. Per germline, CDR1 KGHSH and CDR2 LQKENI. The CDR3 is made up of 13 amino acids. The junction had 1 base not matched to a gene; V was cut back by 5 bases and J by 0 bases. CDR3 in DNA: TGTGCCAGCTCAACAGGGGTCTCCTACGAGCAGTACTTC. Translating it yields CASSTGVSYEQYF. Complete variable domain (other parts from reference TRBV18 and TRBJ2-7): NAGVMQNPRHLVRRRGQEARLRCSPMKGHSHVYWYRQLPEEGLKFMVYLQKENIIDESGMPKERFSAEFPKEGPSILRIQQVVRGDSAAYFCASSTGVSYEQYFGPGTRLTVT.

The rearrangement joins TRBV19 to TRBJ2-2; 8 bases match TRBD1. Trimming took 6 bases from V and 1 from J; bases not matched to a gene: 7. The CDR3 is made up of 16 amino acids. The germline gives CDR1 LNHDA, CDR2 SQIVND (reference sequence). The CDR3 is CASRWPGGMNTGELFF. The CDR3, as DNA: TGTGCCAGTAGATGGCCAGGGGGCATGAACACCGGGGAGCTGTTTTTT.

This chain joins TRBV5-6 and TRBJ2-7; TRBD2 matches 7 bases. The V and J ends lost 7 bases and 0 bases, in that order; junction bases with no gene match: 10. CDR1 and CDR2 from the germline V gene are SGHDT and YYEEEE. The CDR3 covers 15 residues. The CDR3, as DNA: TGTGCCAGCGACACATCGGGCGGGAGCTCCTACGAGCAGTACTTC. Protein product: CASDTSGGSSYEQYF. Supplemented by reference TRBV5-6 and TRBJ2-7, the full variable domain reads DAGVTQSPTHLIKTRGQQVTLRCSPKSGHDTVSWYQQALGQGPQFIFQYYEEEERQRGNFPDRFSGHQFPNYSSELNVNALLLGDSALYLCASDTSGGSSYEQYFGPGTRLTVT.

The rearrangement links TRBV5-1 to TRBJ2-5; the D gene is possibly TRBD2 (5 bases). CDR3 length equals 14 residues. V dropped 5 bases and J dropped 5 bases, with 16 bases sitting between them. Germline CDR1 is SGHRS and CDR2 is YFSETQ. The CDR3 DNA follows: TGCGCCAGCAGTCCCGGGATAGGTGGGGAGACCCAGTACTTC. As protein: CASSPGIGGETQYF.

In its sample, this clone was seen once. This CDR3 is also generated by other DNA sequences in the sample. V usage is TRBV7-2 and J usage is TRBJ2-2; 11 bases are a match to TRBD2. This CDR3 spans 17 amino acids. Germline CDR1 is SGHTA and CDR2 is FQGNSA. V shed 3 bases and J 8 bases; nucleotides not matched to a gene: 11. DNA of the CDR3: TGTGCCAGCAGCTTCGGGCTAGCGGGAGGAGGCGGAGGGGAGCTGTTTTTT. Its translation is CASSFGLAGGGGGELFF.

The gene calls are TRBV21-1 and TRBJ2-2; the table's D call of TRBD2 was not tested on the DNA. TRBV21-1 is marked as a pseudogene. This CDR3 is 14 amino acids long. The CDR3 sequence: CAPLRAANTGELFF. CDR3 sequence (DNA): TGTGCCCCACTGAGAGCGGCGAACACCGGGGAGCTGTTTTTT.

The rearrangement links TRBV7-6 to TRBJ1-3, with 9 bases that match TRBD1. V dropped 1 base and J dropped 3; count of bases not matched to a gene: 1. The CDR3 covers 15 residues. CDR1 and CDR2 (germline): SGHVS, FNYEAQ. The CDR3 region is CASSLGGQGGNTIYF. As DNA, the CDR3 is TGTGCCAGCAGCTTAGGGGGACAGGGTGGAAACACCATATATTTT.

The gene calls are TRBV28 and TRBJ2-4; D gene unclear. Trimming stripped 2 bases from V and 6 bases from J, with 5 bases between. The CDR3 has 12 amino acids. CDR1 is MDHEN, CDR2 SYDVKM, per germline. The CDR3 here is CASSLVRNIQYF. The CDR3 DNA reads as TGTGCCAGCAGTTTAGTCCGAAACATTCAGTACTTC.

The chain employs TRBV30 and TRBJ1-1; D perhaps matches TRBD1 (6 bases). There are 13 residues in the CDR3. CDR1 and CDR2 from the germline V gene are GTSNPN and SVGIG (reference sequence). V was cut by 5 bases and J by 0 bases, with 10 bases left in between. The CDR3 coding sequence is TGTGCCTGGGACACAGGGATGAACACTGAAGCTTTCTTT. It encodes CAWDTGMNTEAFF.

CDR3 loop: CASSPTGNIQYF. The CDR3 bases are TGTGCCAGCAGCCCTACCGGGAACATTCAGTACTTC. The chain has TRBV11-1 and TRBJ2-4, with D unclear. The CDR3 extends over 12 amino acids. Per germline, CDR1 SGHAT and CDR2 FQDESV (reference sequence). The V end was cut by 5 bases, the J end by 7 bases, with 9 bases between. Supplemented by reference TRBV11-1 and TRBJ2-4, the full variable domain reads EAEVAQSPRYKITEKSQAVAFWCDPISGHATLYWYRQILGQGPELLVQFQDESVVDDSQLPKDRFSAERLKGVDSTLKIQPAELGDSAMYLCASSPTGNIQYFGAGTRLSVL.

This clone was seen a few times. The rearrangement joins TRBV7-9 to TRBJ1-5, with D hard to call. V gave up 5 bases and J gave up 0 bases, with 11 bases separating them. Per the germline V gene, CDR1 is SEHNR and CDR2 is FQNEAQ (reference sequence). This CDR3 is built from 15 residues. CDR3 sequence (DNA): TGTGCCAGCAGCCATTACGGGAATAGCAATCAGCCCCAGCATTTT. Protein sequence: CASSHYGNSNQPQHF.

The rearrangement joins TRBV27 to TRBJ2-1; TRBD1 might be the D (5 bases). V was trimmed by 4 bases and J by 3 bases, leaving 7 bases between them. This CDR3 has 13 residues. CDR1 and CDR2 (germline): MNHEY, SMNVEV (reference sequence). CDR3 loop: CASSWGSYNEQFF. The DNA of the CDR3 is TGTGCCAGCAGTTGGGGCAGCTACAATGAGCAGTTCTTC.

The genes are TRBV28 and TRBJ2-1; 8 bases align to TRBD2. V lost 6 bases, J lost 6 bases, and 10 bases stayed unmatched. This CDR3 contains 15 residues. Germline V gene data show CDR1 as MDHEN and CDR2 as SYDVKM. The CDR3 DNA sequence: TGTGCCAGCAGCCCTGCTAGCGGGCAGGGCAATGAGCAGTTCTTC. Amino acids: CASSPASGQGNEQFF. The variable domain in full, completed from reference TRBV28 and TRBJ2-1, reads DVKVTQSSRYLVKRTGEKVFLECVQDMDHENMFWYRQDPGLGLRLIYFSYDVKMKEKGDIPEGYSVSREKKERFSLILESASTNQTSMYLCASSPASGQGNEQFFGPGTRLTVL.

The rearrangement joins TRBV11-3 to TRBJ2-1; 7 nucleotides agree with TRBD2. There are 15 residues in the CDR3. The V and J ends lost 4 bases and 2 bases, in that order; junction bases with no gene match: 5. Germline V gene data show CDR1 as SGHNT and CDR2 as YENEEA. This CDR3 reads CASSSTSVTYNEQFF. CDR3 bases: TGTGCCAGCAGCTCCACTAGCGTTACCTACAATGAGCAGTTCTTC.

V and J are TRBV2 and TRBJ2-1, with 10 nucleotides matching TRBD2. The germline CDR1 and CDR2 sequences are SNHLY and FYNNEI. The CDR3 runs to 14 residues. V lost 6 bases, J lost 4 bases, and 3 bases stayed unmatched. This chain's CDR3 is CASSGLAEYNEQFF. The CDR3 DNA reads TGTGCCAGCAGCGGACTAGCGGAATACAATGAGCAGTTCTTC.

The rearrangement uses TRBV7-2 and TRBJ1-5; D not resolved. CDR1 SGHTA and CDR2 FQGNSA come from the germline V gene. V gave up 3 bases and J gave up 2 bases, with 11 bases separating them. This CDR3 has 15 amino acids. CDR3 residues: CASSFDISGNQPQHF. DNA of the CDR3: TGTGCCAGCAGCTTTGATATTTCGGGCAATCAGCCCCAGCATTTT.

The V and J genes are TRBV5-1 and TRBJ2-7; TRBD2 matches 8 bases. Trimming at V came to 0 bases and at J to 3 bases, leaving 5 bases not matched to a gene. Germline CDR1 and CDR2: SGHRS and YFSETQ. This CDR3 region has 15 residues. CDR3 loop: CASSLETSAYYEQYF. DNA of the CDR3: TGCGCCAGCAGCTTGGAGACTAGCGCCTACTACGAGCAGTACTTC. The whole variable domain, filled in from reference TRBV5-1 and TRBJ2-7, reads KAGVTQTPRYLIKTRGQQVTLSCSPISGHRSVSWYQQTPGQGLQFLFEYFSETQRNKGNFPGRFSGRQFSNSRSEMNVSTLELGDSALYLCASSLETSAYYEQYFGPGTRLTVT.

CDR3 bases: TGTGCCAGCAGCTTGGGGCCAGGGGGCTTTGTTTTCTATGGCTACACCTTC. Its translation: CASSLGPGGFVFYGYTF. The chain links TRBV5-5 to TRBJ1-2, with 8 nucleotides matching TRBD1. Germline V gives CDR1 SGHKS, CDR2 YYEKEE (reference sequence). Trimming took 0 bases from V and 4 from J; bases not matched to a gene: 11. The CDR3 consists of 17 residues.

Regarding this clone: An end of the junction does not agree with germline; a read error may underlie this. The rearrangement joins TRBV6-5 to TRBJ1-1; 10 bases are a match to TRBD1. The germline CDR1 and CDR2 sequences are MNHEY and SVGAGI. This CDR3 has 14 amino acids. CDR3 sequence: CASSTGTGETEALF. The CDR3 coding sequence is TGTGCCAGCAGCACCGGGACAGGGGAGACTGAAGCTCTCTTT.

Remarks on this clone: The junction departs from germline at one end; a sequencing error may be responsible. V is TRBV30 and J is TRBJ2-7; D is perhaps TRBD1 (5 bases). This CDR3 region has 11 residues. Germline V CDR1 and CDR2: GTSNPN, SVGIG (reference sequence). The CDR3 DNA is TGTGCCTTCGGACACTTGTACGGGCAGTACTTC. Protein: CAFGHLYGQYF.

This clone was detected only a few times. The chain combines TRBV9 with TRBJ1-1, with D perhaps matching TRBD1 (5 bases). This CDR3 spans 14 amino acids. Germline CDR1 and CDR2: SGDLS and YYNGEE. Trimming cost V 4 bases and J 3 bases, with 13 bases left between them. This CDR3 reads CASSSGGGYTEAFF. The CDR3 nucleotides read TGTGCCAGCAGCTCCGGGGGAGGTTACACTGAAGCTTTCTTT.

The V call is TRBV2, the J call TRBJ2-5, with D maybe TRBD2 (5 bases). CDR3 length: 14 residues. Germline V lookup: CDR1 SNHLY, CDR2 FYNNEI. V shed 7 bases and J shed 0 bases, with 12 bases lying between them. The CDR3 loop reads CASKSLDYQETQYF. The CDR3 nucleotides are TGTGCCAGCAAAAGCTTGGACTACCAAGAGACCCAGTACTTC.

Remarks on this clone: The junction differs from germline at one of its ends, possibly a read error. The V call is TRBV19, the J call TRBJ2-1, with 8 nucleotides matching TRBD2. CDR1 is LNHDA and CDR2 is SQIVND in the germline V gene (reference sequence). This CDR3 has 16 amino acids. CDR3 sequence reads: CVSSKKTSGAYNEQFF. In DNA form, the CDR3 reads TGTGTCAGTAGTAAAAAAACTAGCGGTGCCTACAATGAGCAGTTCTTC.

The rearrangement uses TRBV7-8 and TRBJ1-5, with D hard to call. Per germline, CDR1 SGHVS and CDR2 FQNEAQ. The CDR3 sequence is 15 residues long. V dropped 2 bases and J dropped 0 bases, with 8 bases sitting between them. CDR3 loop: CASSLLAYSNQPQHF. The CDR3, as DNA: TGTGCCAGCAGCTTACTTGCCTATAGCAATCAGCCCCAGCATTTT.